These 20 T cell receptor beta chains were all obtained from the same sample, sequenced in a study of technical replicates of blood from a few donors (dated by TCRdb to the late 2010s). To prepare the library, the immunoSEQ multiplex PCR assay was applied. The clones in this table, taken by TCRdb from immuneACCESS, are in-frame only. Not every clone is retained; where verified, under half of the shortfall comes from an unresolved V gene, and the cause of the rest is unknown. This sample lists roughly 68,000 clones; about 91% were detected once. Jointly, the top ten make up about 0.4% of the sample. Sequenced sample: T cells isolated from PBMCs. The receptors shown here come from a human donor in good health.

The chain couples TRBV27 to TRBJ2-1; 7 positions agree with TRBD2. CDR1 is MNHEY, CDR2 SMNVEV, per germline (reference sequence). The CDR3 length is 15 residues. J lost 9 bases, V lost 2 bases, and 10 bases had no gene match. The CDR3 here is CASSLKAGEVLEQFF. The DNA for the CDR3 is TGTGCCAGCAGTTTAAAGGCGGGAGAAGTGCTTGAGCAGTTCTTC.

This clone was detected once. This CDR3 is CASSSSGPSYNEQFF. CDR3 sequence (DNA): TGTGCCAGCAGTTCCAGCGGACCCTCCTACAATGAGCAGTTCTTC. The V gene is TRBV27, the J gene TRBJ2-1; perhaps TRBD2 as D (5 bases). The CDR3 is 15 residues long. Trimming removed 4 bases from V and 0 bases from J, with 10 bases in between. Looked up from germline, CDR1 is MNHEY and CDR2 is SMNVEV (reference sequence).

This chain links TRBV6-1 with TRBJ2-7, with 10 bases identical to TRBD2. The CDR3 has 14 residues. The junction had 4 bases not matched to a gene; V was cut back by 6 bases and J by 2 bases. Germline CDR1 and CDR2: MNHNS and SASEGT. CDR3 sequence: CASRRLAGAYEQYF. CDR3 DNA sequence: TGTGCCAGCAGGAGGCTAGCGGGAGCCTACGAGCAGTACTTC.

The rearrangement joins TRBV14 to TRBJ2-2, with 7 bases lining up with TRBD2. The CDR3 spans 17 residues. V shed 0 bases and J 4 bases; nucleotides not matched to a gene: 8. Germline lookup yields CDR1 SGHDN and CDR2 FVKESK. The CDR3 coding sequence is TGTGCCAGCAGCCAAGAATCCGCGGGAGTTACCACCGGGGAGCTGTTTTTT. Its protein is CASSQESAGVTTGELFF. Complete variable domain (other parts from reference TRBV14 and TRBJ2-2): EAGVTQFPSHSVIEKGQTVTLRCDPISGHDNLYWYRRVMGKEIKFLLHFVKESKQDESGMPNNRFLAERTGGTYSTLKVQPAELEDSGVYFCASSQESAGVTTGELFFGEGSRLTVL.

The genes are TRBV27 and TRBJ1-1, with D hard to call. This CDR3 contains 13 residues. The V and J ends lost 3 bases and 1 base respectively, with 6 bases between them. Per germline, CDR1 MNHEY and CDR2 SMNVEV (reference sequence). The CDR3 is CASSFSPNTEAFF. CDR3 bases: TGTGCCAGCAGTTTCTCCCCGAACACTGAAGCTTTCTTT.

In nucleotides, the CDR3 is TGTGCCAGCAGTCCACTCGTTAGGGGGCTTCCCCTTTTAGAGACCCAGTACTTC. It is translated as CASSPLVRGLPLLETQYF. The chain recombines TRBV27 with TRBJ2-5; 7 nucleotides align to TRBD1. J lost 4 bases, V lost 5 bases, and 19 bases had no gene match. This CDR3 comprises 18 residues. Germline-derived CDR1 and CDR2 are MNHEY and SMNVEV (reference sequence).

A note on this clone: At one end the junction does not follow the germline gene, possibly because of a read error. The chain uses TRBV25-1 and TRBJ2-2, with a weak D call TRBD1 (5 bases). The CDR3 length is 15 residues. Germline-derived CDR1 and CDR2 are MGHDK and SYGVNS. This chain's CDR3 is CVSSESTANTGELFF. CDR3 DNA: TGTGTCAGCAGTGAATCGACAGCGAACACCGGGGAGCTGTTTTTT.

The rearrangement links TRBV30 to TRBJ2-2, with 8 bases matching TRBD2. The CDR3 covers 18 residues. Germline CDR1 and CDR2: GTSNPN and SVGIG (reference sequence). J gave up 1 base and V 2 bases, and 12 bases lay outside the gene matches. The CDR3 protein is CAWSIRTWLAGNTGELFF. The CDR3 nucleotides read TGTGCCTGGAGTATCCGTACATGGCTAGCGGGGAACACCGGGGAGCTGTTTTTT.

The chain combines TRBV4-1 with TRBJ1-1, with TRBD1 as a possible D gene (5 bases). V gave up 2 bases and J gave up 5 bases, with 15 bases separating them. Looked up from germline, CDR1 is MGHRA and CDR2 is YSYEKL. CDR3 size: 15 residues. The CDR3 DNA follows: TGCGCCAGCAGCCAAAACTCCCAGGGTCGAACTGAAGCTTTCTTT. It is translated as CASSQNSQGRTEAFF.

The J gene is TRBJ2-7, the V gene TRBV30; tentatively, D is TRBD2 (6 bases). CDR3 size: 13 residues. Trimming removed 0 bases at V and 2 bases at J, with 8 bases between. Germline V CDR1 and CDR2: GTSNPN, SVGIG (reference sequence). The CDR3 spells CAWSVGGAYEQYF. The DNA of the CDR3 is TGTGCCTGGAGTGTGGGGGGAGCCTACGAGCAGTACTTC.

The V call is TRBV6-5, the J call TRBJ2-3, with D possibly being TRBD2 (5 bases). This CDR3 has 12 residues. V was pared by 5 bases and J by 3 bases, with 6 bases between. Germline V CDR1 and CDR2: MNHEY, SVGAGI. The DNA of the CDR3 is TGTGCCAGCAGTCGAGGGACAGATACGCAGTATTTT. It is translated as CASSRGTDTQYF.

The chain couples TRBV10-2 to TRBJ1-3, with 7 nucleotides matching TRBD1. V gave up 8 bases and J gave up 0 bases; unmatched junction bases: 4. CDR1 and CDR2 (germline): WSHSY, SAAADI. CDR3 length: 14 amino acids. The CDR3 nucleotides are TGCGCCAGCGGGTGGACAGGCTCTGGAAACACCATATATTTT. Translating it yields CASGWTGSGNTIYF.

This chain joins TRBV10-2 and TRBJ1-2; D is unresolved. Trimming removed 2 bases at V and 0 bases at J, with 19 bases between. Germline-derived CDR1 and CDR2 are WSHSY and SAAADI. The CDR3 consists of 18 residues. CDR3 nucleotide sequence: TGCGCCAGCAGTGAGATGAGAGCCGATAAAATCTCTAACTATGGCTACACCTTC. Its translation: CASSEMRADKISNYGYTF.

The chain is built from TRBV6-1 and TRBJ1-4; D perhaps matches TRBD1 (6 bases). Germline loops: CDR1 MNHNS, CDR2 SASEGT. V gave up 1 base and J gave up 7 bases, with 13 bases separating them. The CDR3 covers 15 residues. CDR3 sequence: CASSEDGRGSEKLFF. The DNA for the CDR3 is TGTGCCAGCAGTGAAGATGGCAGGGGAAGTGAAAAACTGTTTTTT.

CDR3 in amino acids: CASSPHLEGNAYGYTF. The CDR3 DNA follows: TGTGCCAGCAGCCCCCACCTGGAGGGCAACGCCTATGGCTACACCTTC. The rearrangement links TRBV9 to TRBJ1-2; no clear D gene. CDR3 length: 16 residues. Looked up from germline, CDR1 is SGDLS and CDR2 is YYNGEE. V shed 4 bases and J shed 4 bases, with 20 bases lying between them.

This chain connects TRBV4-3 to TRBJ1-2; D is perhaps TRBD1 (5 bases). The CDR3 length is 15 residues. The germline V and J ends were trimmed by 0 bases and 9 bases, with 17 bases remaining between them. Looked up from germline, CDR1 is LGHNA and CDR2 is YSLEER. CDR3 protein: CASSQEAAQGYSYTF. CDR3 nucleotides: TGCGCCAGCAGCCAAGAGGCGGCGCAGGGATATAGCTACACCTTC.

V usage is TRBV21-1 and J usage is TRBJ1-4; TRBD1, the table's D call, was not compared with the DNA. TRBV21-1 is recorded as a pseudogene. The CDR3 loop spans 14 amino acids. The CDR3 DNA reads as TGTGCCAGCAGCCGACCGGGACAGGTCGGAAAACTGTTTTTT. Translating it yields CASSRPGQVGKLFF.

This clone was counted a few times. The chain employs TRBV14 and TRBJ1-1, with D hard to call. Trimming pared 2 bases from V and 2 bases from J, leaving 9 bases between. The CDR3 extends over 14 amino acids. The germline V gene encodes CDR1 SGHDN and CDR2 FVKESK. The CDR3 nucleotides read TGTGCCAGCAGCCAATTCAGGTATAACACTGAAGCTTTCTTT. Its translation: CASSQFRYNTEAFF.

This chain joins TRBV21-1 and TRBJ2-7; TRBD1 is the table's D call and was not checked against the DNA. TRBV21-1 is flagged as a pseudogene. The length of the CDR3 is 14 residues. The CDR3 DNA reads as TGTGCCAGCAGCACGATACAGGGATTCTACGAGCAGTACTTC. Translating gives CASSTIQGFYEQYF.

This clone was counted only a few times. The DNA for the CDR3 is TGTGCCAGCAGCTTAAATTTTAGAGGCTATGGCTACACCTTC. Protein: CASSLNFRGYGYTF. The V gene is TRBV7-9, the J gene TRBJ1-2; no firm D call. Trimming shortened V by 2 bases and J by 4 bases, and 11 bases separated the two germline ends. This CDR3 has 14 amino acids. Germline lookup yields CDR1 SEHNR and CDR2 FQNEAQ (reference sequence).